Each of the 7 T cell receptor beta chains below was sequenced from the same sample in a study of Ad26.COV2.S vaccination and SARS-CoV-2 variants. Specified treatment: around 19 received Ad26.COV2.S at low or high dose, single or two shots; roughly five received placebo; per-sample allocation not given. The samples date from day 63 after the first vaccine or placebo injection. Some clones are missing from TCRdb's copy, which holds only in-frame ones; the method was immunoSEQ multiplex PCR. The sample carries fewer than 900,000 clones, around 90% recorded once. The sample consisted of peripheral blood, taken in a trial of Ad26.COV2.S vaccine versus placebo. These receptors came from a person between 18 and 60 years old who received the Ad26.COV2.S COVID-19 vaccine or a placebo.

This chain joins TRBV11-2 and TRBJ2-2; D is undetermined. This CDR3 is built from 16 residues. V lost 1 base and J lost 6, with 15 bases in between. CDR1 and CDR2 (germline): SGHAT, FQNNGV. The CDR3 sequence is CASSLVGPRAPGELFF. Written as DNA, the CDR3 is TGTGCCAGCAGCTTAGTTGGGCCTAGGGCCCCCGGGGAGCTGTTTTTT.

This clone has more than one count but fewer than ten. This sequence joins TRBV27 and TRBJ1-2, with 7 bases fitting TRBD1. The V gene end was trimmed by 4 bases and the J gene end by 6 bases; junction bases not matched to a gene: 5. Germline values: CDR1 MNHEY, CDR2 SMNVEV (reference sequence). The CDR3 is 13 amino acids. CDR3 nucleotides: TGTGCCAGCAGTTCGGGACAGATCCATGGCTACACCTTC. Translating gives CASSSGQIHGYTF.

J is TRBJ1-2 and V is TRBV7-2; D is ambiguous. The CDR3 is 15 residues long. Germline values: CDR1 SGHTA, CDR2 FQGNSA. V dropped 0 bases and J dropped 3 bases, with 11 bases sitting between them. The CDR3 reads CASSLAGQPYYGYTF. The CDR3 nucleotides are TGTGCCAGCAGCTTAGCTGGGCAACCGTACTATGGCTACACCTTC.

V usage is TRBV7-6 and J usage is TRBJ2-6; D is possibly TRBD1 or TRBD2 (5 bases each). The CDR3 runs to 15 residues. CDR1 and CDR2 (germline): SGHVS, FNYEAQ. V was trimmed by 4 bases and J by 3 bases, leaving 10 bases between them. CDR3 DNA: TGTGCCAGCAGCTCCGAGGGGCTTGGGGCCAACGTCCTGACTTTC. Protein sequence: CASSSEGLGANVLTF.

This clone occurred once. This chain uses TRBV11-2 with TRBJ1-2; no clear D. The CDR3 covers 14 residues. Trimming removed 1 base from V and 3 bases from J, with 9 bases in between. Germline V CDR1 and CDR2: SGHAT, FQNNGV. CDR3 DNA sequence: TGTGCCAGCAGCTTAGTACCAGGAGACTATGGCTACACCTTC. This translates into CASSLVPGDYGYTF.

The J gene is TRBJ2-7, the V gene TRBV6-6; 9 positions match TRBD1. Germline values: CDR1 MNHNY, CDR2 SVGAGI (reference sequence). V was clipped by 6 bases and J by 4 bases; unmatched bases: 7. The CDR3 covers 14 residues. This CDR3 is CASSLQGAGYEQYF. CDR3 coding DNA: TGTGCCAGCAGCTTACAGGGGGCGGGGTACGAGCAGTACTTC.

This chain uses TRBV28 with TRBJ2-7; D call uncertain. Germline values: CDR1 MDHEN, CDR2 SYDVKM. This CDR3 has 15 residues. V lost 6 bases to trimming and J lost 2 bases, with 17 bases between them. In nucleotides, the CDR3 is TGTGCCAGCAGCCCGTGGGCGCGGCGGCCCTACGAGCAGTACTTC. Translation: CASSPWARRPYEQYF. The whole variable domain, remainder taken from reference TRBV28 and TRBJ2-7, is DVKVTQSSRYLVKRTGEKVFLECVQDMDHENMFWYRQDPGLGLRLIYFSYDVKMKEKGDIPEGYSVSREKKERFSLILESASTNQTSMYLCASSPWARRPYEQYFGPGTRLTVT.